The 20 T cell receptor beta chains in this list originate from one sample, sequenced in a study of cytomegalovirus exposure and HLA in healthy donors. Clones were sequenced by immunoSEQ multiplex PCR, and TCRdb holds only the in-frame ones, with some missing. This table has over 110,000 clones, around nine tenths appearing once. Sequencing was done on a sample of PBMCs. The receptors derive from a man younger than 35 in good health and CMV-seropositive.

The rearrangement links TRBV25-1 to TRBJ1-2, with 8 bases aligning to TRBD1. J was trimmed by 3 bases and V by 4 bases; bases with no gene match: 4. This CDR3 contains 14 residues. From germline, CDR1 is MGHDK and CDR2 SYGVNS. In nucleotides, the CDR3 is TGTGCCAGCAGTGGACGGGACAGGTACTATGGCTACACCTTC. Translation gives CASSGRDRYYGYTF.

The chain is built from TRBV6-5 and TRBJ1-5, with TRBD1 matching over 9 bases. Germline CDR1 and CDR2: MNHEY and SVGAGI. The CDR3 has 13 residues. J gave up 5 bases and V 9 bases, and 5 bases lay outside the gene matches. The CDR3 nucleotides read TGTGCCAGTCAGGGACAGGGAGATCAGCCCCAGCATTTT. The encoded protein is CASQGQGDQPQHF.

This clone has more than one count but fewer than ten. CDR3 protein: CASTLGTASNQPQHF. The CDR3, as DNA: TGTGCCAGCACCTTGGGGACAGCTAGCAATCAGCCCCAGCATTTT. The genes are TRBV2 and TRBJ1-5; 7 bases line up with TRBD1. J lost 0 bases, V lost 7 bases, and 6 bases had no gene match. This CDR3 comprises 15 residues. Germline values: CDR1 SNHLY, CDR2 FYNNEI.

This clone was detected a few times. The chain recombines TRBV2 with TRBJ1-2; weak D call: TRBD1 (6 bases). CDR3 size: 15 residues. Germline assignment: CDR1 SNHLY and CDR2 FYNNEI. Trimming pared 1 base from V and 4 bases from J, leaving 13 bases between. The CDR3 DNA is TGTGCCAGCAGTGAAGGGGCCACAGGGTTCTATGGCTACACCTTC. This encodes CASSEGATGFYGYTF.

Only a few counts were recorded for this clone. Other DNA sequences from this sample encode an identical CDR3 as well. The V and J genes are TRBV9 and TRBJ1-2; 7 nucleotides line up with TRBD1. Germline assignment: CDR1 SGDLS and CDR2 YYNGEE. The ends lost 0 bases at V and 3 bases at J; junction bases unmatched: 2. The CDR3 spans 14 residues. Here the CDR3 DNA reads TGTGCCAGCAGCGTAGGGGACAGCTACTATGGCTACACCTTC. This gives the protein CASSVGDSYYGYTF.

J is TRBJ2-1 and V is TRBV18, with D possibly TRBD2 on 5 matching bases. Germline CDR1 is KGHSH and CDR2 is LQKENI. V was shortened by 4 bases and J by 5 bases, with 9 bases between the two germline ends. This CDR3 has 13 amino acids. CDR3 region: CASSRGSDNEQFF. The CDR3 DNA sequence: TGTGCCAGCTCACGTGGGAGCGACAATGAGCAGTTCTTC.

This CDR3 reads CAWRVGRVYTEAFF. The CDR3 nucleotides are TGTGCCTGGAGGGTGGGGAGGGTCTACACTGAAGCTTTCTTT. The gene calls are TRBV30 and TRBJ1-1; D remains unclear. The length of the CDR3 is 14 residues. Trimming removed 3 bases at V and 3 bases at J, with 14 bases between. CDR1 and CDR2 (germline): GTSNPN, SVGIG (reference sequence).

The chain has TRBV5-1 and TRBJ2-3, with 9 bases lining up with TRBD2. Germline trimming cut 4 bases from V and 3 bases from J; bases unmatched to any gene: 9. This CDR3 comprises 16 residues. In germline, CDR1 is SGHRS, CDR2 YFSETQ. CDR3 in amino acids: CASSPLTSGRTDTQYF. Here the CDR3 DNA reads TGCGCCAGCAGCCCCCTGACTAGCGGAAGAACAGATACGCAGTATTTT.

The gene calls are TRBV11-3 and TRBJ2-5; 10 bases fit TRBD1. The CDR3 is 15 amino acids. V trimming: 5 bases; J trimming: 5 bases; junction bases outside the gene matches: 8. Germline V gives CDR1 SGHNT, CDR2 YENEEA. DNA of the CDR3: TGTGCCAGCAGCCAGGGACAGGGGACGGGGGAGACCCAGTACTTC. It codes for CASSQGQGTGETQYF.

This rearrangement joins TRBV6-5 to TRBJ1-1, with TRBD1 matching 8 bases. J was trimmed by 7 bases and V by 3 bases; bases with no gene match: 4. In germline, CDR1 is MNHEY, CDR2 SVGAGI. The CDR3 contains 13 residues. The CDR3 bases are TGTGCCAGCAGTTATTCAGGGGGCGGTGAAGCTTTCTTT. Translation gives CASSYSGGGEAFF.

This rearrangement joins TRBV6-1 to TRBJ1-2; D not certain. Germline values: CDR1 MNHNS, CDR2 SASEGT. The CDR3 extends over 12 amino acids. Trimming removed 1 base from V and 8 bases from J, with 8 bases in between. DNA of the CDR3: TGTGCCAGCAGTGAAGGAGTCCGGGGCTACACCTTC. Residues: CASSEGVRGYTF.

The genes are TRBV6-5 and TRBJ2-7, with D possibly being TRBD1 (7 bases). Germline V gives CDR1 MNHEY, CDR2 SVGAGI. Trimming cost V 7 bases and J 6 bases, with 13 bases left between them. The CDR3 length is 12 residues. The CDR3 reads CASNGQGGEQYF. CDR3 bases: TGTGCCAGCAACGGGCAGGGGGGCGAGCAGTACTTC.

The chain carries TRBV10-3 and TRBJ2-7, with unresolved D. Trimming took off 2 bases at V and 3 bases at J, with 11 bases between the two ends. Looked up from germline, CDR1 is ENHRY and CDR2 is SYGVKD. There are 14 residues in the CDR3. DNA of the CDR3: TGTGCCATCAGTGAGGGTGGCAGTCGCTACGAGCAGTACTTC. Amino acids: CAISEGGSRYEQYF.

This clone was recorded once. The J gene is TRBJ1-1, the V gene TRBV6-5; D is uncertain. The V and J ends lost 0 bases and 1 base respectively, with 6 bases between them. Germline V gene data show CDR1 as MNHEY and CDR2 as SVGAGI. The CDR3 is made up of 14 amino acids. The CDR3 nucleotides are TGTGCCAGCAGTTACTCCGACACGAACACTGAAGCTTTCTTT. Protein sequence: CASSYSDTNTEAFF.

CDR3 coding DNA: TGTGCCAGCAGCCCTTATATCATCGCAGTCCAAGAGACCCAGTACTTC. Encoded protein: CASSPYIIAVQETQYF. This rearrangement joins TRBV6-6 to TRBJ2-5, with unresolved D. The CDR3 length is 16 residues. Trimming stripped 6 bases from V and 1 base from J, with 18 bases between. The germline CDR1 and CDR2 sequences are MNHNY and SVGAGI (reference sequence).

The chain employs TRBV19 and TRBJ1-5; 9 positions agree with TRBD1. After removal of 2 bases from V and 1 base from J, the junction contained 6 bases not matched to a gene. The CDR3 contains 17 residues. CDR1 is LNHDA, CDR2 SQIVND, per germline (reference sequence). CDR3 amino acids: CASSILGQGRSNQPQHF. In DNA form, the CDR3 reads TGTGCCAGTAGTATACTGGGACAGGGCAGGAGCAATCAGCCCCAGCATTTT.

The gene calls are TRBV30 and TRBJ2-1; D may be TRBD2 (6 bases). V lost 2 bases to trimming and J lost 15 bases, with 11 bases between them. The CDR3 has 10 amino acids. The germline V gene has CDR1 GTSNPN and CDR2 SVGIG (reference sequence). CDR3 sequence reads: CAWSLGGTFF. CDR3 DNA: TGTGCCTGGAGTCTGGGGGGAACGTTCTTC.

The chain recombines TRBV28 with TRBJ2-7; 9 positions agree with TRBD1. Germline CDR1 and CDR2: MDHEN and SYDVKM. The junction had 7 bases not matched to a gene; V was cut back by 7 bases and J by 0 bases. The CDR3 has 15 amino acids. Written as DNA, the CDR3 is TGTGCCAGCACAACGCCGGGACAGGGCTCCTACGAGCAGTACTTC. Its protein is CASTTPGQGSYEQYF.

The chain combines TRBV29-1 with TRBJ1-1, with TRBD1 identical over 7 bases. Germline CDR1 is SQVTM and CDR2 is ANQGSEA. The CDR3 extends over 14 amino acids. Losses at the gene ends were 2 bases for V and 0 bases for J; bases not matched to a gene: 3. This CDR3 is CSVELGQLNTEAFF. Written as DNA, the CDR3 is TGCAGCGTTGAATTGGGACAGCTGAACACTGAAGCTTTCTTT.

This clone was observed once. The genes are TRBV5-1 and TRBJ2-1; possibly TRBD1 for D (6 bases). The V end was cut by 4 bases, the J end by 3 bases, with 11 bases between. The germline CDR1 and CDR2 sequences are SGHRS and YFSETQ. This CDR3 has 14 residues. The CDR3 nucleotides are TGCGCCAGCAGCCTTAGGACAGTCTACAATGAGCAGTTCTTC. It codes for CASSLRTVYNEQFF.